A single sample is the source of the 18 T cell receptor beta chains below, sequenced in a study of blood T cell repertoires in COVID-19. Here immunoSEQ multiplex PCR was the method, and the copy in TCRdb shows in-frame clones only, minus some. Of around 240,000 clones listed, 80% to 90% are singletons. Input material: PBMCs or T cells enriched from blood (not recorded which). These receptors were taken from a man in his fifties or sixties who had been exposed to COVID-19.

The chain has TRBV5-1 and TRBJ2-1, with 8 bases aligning to TRBD2. V shed 0 bases and J 0 bases; nucleotides not matched to a gene: 8. Germline CDR1 is SGHRS and CDR2 is YFSETQ. CDR3 length: 18 amino acids. CDR3 coding DNA: TGCGCCAGCAGCTTGGGGAAGCGGGGGCAGAGCTCCTACAATGAGCAGTTCTTC. Translating gives CASSLGKRGQSSYNEQFF.

This chain connects TRBV2 to TRBJ2-3, with 11 nucleotides matching TRBD1. The CDR3 length is 13 residues. The germline gives CDR1 SNHLY, CDR2 FYNNEI. Germline trimming cut 8 bases from V and 6 bases from J; bases unmatched to any gene: 4. CDR3 loop: CASRTGGRDTQYF. CDR3 coding DNA: TGTGCCAGCCGGACAGGGGGCAGGGATACGCAGTATTTT.

The chain carries TRBV7-6 and TRBJ2-7, with D perhaps TRBD2 (5 bases). The V gene lost 2 bases and the J gene lost 4 bases, with 15 bases spanning the gap. Looked up from germline, CDR1 is SGHVS and CDR2 is FNYEAQ. The CDR3 covers 15 residues. The CDR3 protein is CASSLSPRRDYEQYF. For the CDR3, the DNA is TGTGCCAGCAGCTTATCGCCGAGACGGGATTACGAGCAGTACTTC.

The rearrangement links TRBV7-8 to TRBJ2-7; TRBD1 agrees at 7 bases. CDR3 length: 13 residues. With V trimmed by 4 bases and J by 3 bases, 3 bases remained unmatched. Germline lookup yields CDR1 SGHVS and CDR2 FQNEAQ. CDR3 DNA: TGTGCCAGCAGCTATGACAGGGACTACGAGCAGTACGTC. It yields the protein CASSYDRDYEQYV.

V usage is TRBV10-1 and J usage is TRBJ1-1; D call uncertain. V shed 8 bases and J shed 11 bases, with 15 bases lying between them. This CDR3 contains 11 residues. Looked up from germline, CDR1 is WNHNN and CDR2 is SYGVQD (reference sequence). The CDR3, as DNA: TGCGCCAGCCCGAGGGTAGGGTTGGCTTTCTTT. Translation: CASPRVGLAFF.

The J gene is TRBJ2-2, the V gene TRBV5-4, with 8 bases fitting TRBD2. Germline-derived CDR1 and CDR2 are SGHNT and YYREEE (reference sequence). V was clipped by 4 bases and J by 3 bases; unmatched bases: 11. The CDR3 sequence is 17 residues long. CDR3: CASSPGGASGYTGELFF. DNA of the CDR3: TGTGCCAGCAGCCCCGGGGGGGCTAGCGGATACACCGGGGAGCTGTTTTTT.

CDR3 residues: CASSMNRATEAFF. For the CDR3, the DNA is TGTGCCAGTAGTATGAACAGGGCCACTGAAGCTTTCTTT. The chain employs TRBV19 and TRBJ1-1; weak D call: TRBD1 (6 bases). Germline CDR1 reads LNHDA; CDR2 reads SQIVND (reference sequence). V was clipped by 3 bases and J by 4 bases, with 9 bases between them. The CDR3 runs to 13 residues.

This sequence joins TRBV5-6 and TRBJ2-7; D uncertain. Per germline, CDR1 SGHDT and CDR2 YYEEEE. The V and J ends lost 2 bases and 6 bases respectively, with 18 bases between them. The CDR3 has 15 amino acids. This chain's CDR3 is CASSLAGSLPSEQYF. CDR3 nucleotide sequence: TGTGCCAGCAGCTTAGCAGGTTCTTTACCAAGCGAGCAGTACTTC.

Written as DNA, the CDR3 is TGCACCAGCAGCCTAGCCCTTACCACTGAAGCTTTCTTT. It codes for CTSSLALTTEAFF. The chain combines TRBV1 with TRBJ1-1. TRBV1 constitutes a pseudogene. The CDR3 covers 13 residues.

V and J are TRBV5-1 and TRBJ2-3, with D unresolved. CDR3 length: 14 residues. Germline V gene lookup returns CDR1 SGHRS and CDR2 YFSETQ. The V and J ends lost 4 bases and 2 bases respectively, with 11 bases between them. CDR3 protein: CASSRSPPTDTQYF. CDR3 nucleotides: TGCGCCAGCAGCCGAAGCCCCCCCACAGATACGCAGTATTTT.

The V and J genes are TRBV19 and TRBJ1-1; D is undetermined. Germline V lookup: CDR1 LNHDA, CDR2 SQIVND (reference sequence). V lost 6 bases to trimming and J lost 2 bases, with 10 bases between them. The CDR3 totals 13 residues. The CDR3 is CASRKQPNTEAFF. DNA of the CDR3: TGTGCCAGTAGGAAACAGCCTAACACTGAAGCTTTCTTT.

The genes are TRBV7-9 and TRBJ1-5, with D possibly being TRBD1 (5 bases). The V end lost 5 bases, the J end lost 7 bases, and 12 bases lay between the germline ends. The CDR3 has 13 amino acids. Germline V gene data show CDR1 as SEHNR and CDR2 as FQNEAQ (reference sequence). CDR3 protein: CASSQGEWQPQHF. The CDR3 nucleotides read TGTGCCAGCAGCCAGGGTGAGTGGCAGCCCCAGCATTTT.

This rearrangement joins TRBV24-1 to TRBJ1-1; TRBD1 matches at 10 bases. CDR1 and CDR2 from the germline V gene are KGHDR and SFDVKD. The CDR3 spans 15 residues. J gave up 7 bases and V 4 bases, and 8 bases lay outside the gene matches. This chain's CDR3 is CATSESGTGAFEAFF. CDR3 bases: TGTGCCACCAGTGAATCCGGGACAGGGGCCTTTGAAGCTTTCTTT.

V usage is TRBV30 and J usage is TRBJ1-1, with a tentative D call TRBD1 (6 bases). The CDR3 spans 13 residues. The V end was cut by 4 bases, the J end by 1 base, with 10 bases between. In germline, CDR1 is GTSNPN, CDR2 SVGIG (reference sequence). This CDR3 is CAWNGQTNTEAFF. CDR3 DNA sequence: TGTGCCTGGAACGGACAGACGAACACTGAAGCTTTCTTT.

The rearrangement joins TRBV5-1 to TRBJ1-1; D is unresolved. V lost 4 bases and J 1 base, leaving 14 bases between the germline ends. Germline CDR1 and CDR2: SGHRS and YFSETQ. The CDR3 covers 15 residues. The CDR3 nucleotides are TGCGCCAGCAGCCCTTTTGACGGGTCGAACACTGAAGCTTTCTTT. Protein sequence: CASSPFDGSNTEAFF.

This chain links TRBV7-3 with TRBJ2-1, with D unclear. Trimming removed 4 bases from V and 7 bases from J, with 5 bases in between. Germline V CDR1 and CDR2: SGHTA, FQGTGA. The CDR3 runs to 11 residues. The CDR3 DNA sequence: TGTGCCAGCAGCTCAGGTAATGAGCAGTTCTTC. This sequence encodes CASSSGNEQFF.

The chain recombines TRBV5-5 with TRBJ2-7; 7 nucleotides agree with TRBD1. The CDR3 is made up of 13 amino acids. From germline, CDR1 is SGHKS and CDR2 YYEKEE (reference sequence). Losses at the gene ends were 3 bases for V and 3 bases for J; bases not matched to a gene: 3. The CDR3 DNA reads as TGTGCCAGCAGCTCCCGGGACAGCTACGAGCAGTACGTC. This codes for CASSSRDSYEQYV.

This chain joins TRBV7-5 and TRBJ1-1. TRBV7-5 is an annotated pseudogene. CDR3 length: 14 amino acids. The CDR3 coding sequence is TGTGCCAGAAGTCGTTCTAGATGGAACACTGAAGCTTTCTTT. Its protein product is CARSRSRWNTEAFF.